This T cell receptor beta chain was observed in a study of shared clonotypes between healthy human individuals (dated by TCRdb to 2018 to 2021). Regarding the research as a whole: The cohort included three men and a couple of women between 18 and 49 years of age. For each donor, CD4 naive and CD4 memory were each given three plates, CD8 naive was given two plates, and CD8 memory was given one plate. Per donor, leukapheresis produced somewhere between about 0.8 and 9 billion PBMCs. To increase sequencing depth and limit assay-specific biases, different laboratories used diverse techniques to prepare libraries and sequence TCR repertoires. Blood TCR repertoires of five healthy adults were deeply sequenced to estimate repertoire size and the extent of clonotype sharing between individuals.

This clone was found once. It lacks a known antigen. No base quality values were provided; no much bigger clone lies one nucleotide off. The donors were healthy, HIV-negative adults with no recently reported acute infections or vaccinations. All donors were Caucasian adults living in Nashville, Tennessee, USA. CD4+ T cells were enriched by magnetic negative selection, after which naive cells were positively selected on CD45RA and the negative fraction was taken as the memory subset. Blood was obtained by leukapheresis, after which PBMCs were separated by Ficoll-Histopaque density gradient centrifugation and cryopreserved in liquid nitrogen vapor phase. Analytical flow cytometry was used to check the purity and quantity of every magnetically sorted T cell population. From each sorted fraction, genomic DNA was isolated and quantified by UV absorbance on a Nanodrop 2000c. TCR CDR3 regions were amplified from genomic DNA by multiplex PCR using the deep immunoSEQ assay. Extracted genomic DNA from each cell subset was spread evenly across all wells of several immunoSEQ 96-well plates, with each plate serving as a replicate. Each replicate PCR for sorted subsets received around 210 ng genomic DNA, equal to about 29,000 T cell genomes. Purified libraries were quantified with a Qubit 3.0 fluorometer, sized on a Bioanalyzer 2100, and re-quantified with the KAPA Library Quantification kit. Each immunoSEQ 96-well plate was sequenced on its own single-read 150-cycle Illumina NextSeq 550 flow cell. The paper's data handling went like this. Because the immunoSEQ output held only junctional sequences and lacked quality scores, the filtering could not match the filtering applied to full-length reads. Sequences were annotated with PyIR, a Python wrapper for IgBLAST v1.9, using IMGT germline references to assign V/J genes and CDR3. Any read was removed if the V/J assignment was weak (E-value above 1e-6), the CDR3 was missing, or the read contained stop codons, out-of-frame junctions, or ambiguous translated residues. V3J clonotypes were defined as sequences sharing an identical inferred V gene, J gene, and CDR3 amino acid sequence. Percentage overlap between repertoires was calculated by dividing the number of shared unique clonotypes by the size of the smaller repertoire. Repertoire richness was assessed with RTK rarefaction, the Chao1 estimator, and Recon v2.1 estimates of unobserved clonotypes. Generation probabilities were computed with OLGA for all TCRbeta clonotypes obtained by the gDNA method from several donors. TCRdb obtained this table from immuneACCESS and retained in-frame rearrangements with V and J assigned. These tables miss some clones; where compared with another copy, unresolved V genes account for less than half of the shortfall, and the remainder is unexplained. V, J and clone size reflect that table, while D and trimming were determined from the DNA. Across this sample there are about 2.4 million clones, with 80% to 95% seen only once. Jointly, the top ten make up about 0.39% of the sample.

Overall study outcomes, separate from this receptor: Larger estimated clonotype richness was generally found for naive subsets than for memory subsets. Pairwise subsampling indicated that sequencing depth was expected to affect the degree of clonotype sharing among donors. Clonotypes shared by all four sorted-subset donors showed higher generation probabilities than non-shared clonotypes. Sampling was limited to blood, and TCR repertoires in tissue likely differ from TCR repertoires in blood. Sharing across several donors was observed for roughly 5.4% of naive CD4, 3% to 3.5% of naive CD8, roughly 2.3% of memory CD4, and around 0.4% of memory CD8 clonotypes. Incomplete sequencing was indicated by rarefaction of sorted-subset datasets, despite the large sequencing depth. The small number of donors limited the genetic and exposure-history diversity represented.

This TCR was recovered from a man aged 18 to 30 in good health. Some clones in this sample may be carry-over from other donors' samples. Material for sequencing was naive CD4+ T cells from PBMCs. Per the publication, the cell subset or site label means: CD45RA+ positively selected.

This receptor has the CDR3 CASSWGTQGAGNTIYF. The bases are TGCGCCAGCAGCTGGGGGACCCAGGGAGCTGGAAACACCATATATTTT. In this chain, TRBV5-1 is recombined with TRBJ1-3, with TRBD1 tentatively as D gene (5 bases match). Trimming at the junction amounts to 3 bases on V and 2 bases on J, and the germline ends lie 15 bases apart. In the germline V gene, CDR1 corresponds to SGHRS and CDR2 to YFSETQ. The cysteine opens and the phenylalanine closes a CDR3 of 16 amino acids. The read is trimmed to its CDR3 DNA, 48 bases read in frame from base 1.